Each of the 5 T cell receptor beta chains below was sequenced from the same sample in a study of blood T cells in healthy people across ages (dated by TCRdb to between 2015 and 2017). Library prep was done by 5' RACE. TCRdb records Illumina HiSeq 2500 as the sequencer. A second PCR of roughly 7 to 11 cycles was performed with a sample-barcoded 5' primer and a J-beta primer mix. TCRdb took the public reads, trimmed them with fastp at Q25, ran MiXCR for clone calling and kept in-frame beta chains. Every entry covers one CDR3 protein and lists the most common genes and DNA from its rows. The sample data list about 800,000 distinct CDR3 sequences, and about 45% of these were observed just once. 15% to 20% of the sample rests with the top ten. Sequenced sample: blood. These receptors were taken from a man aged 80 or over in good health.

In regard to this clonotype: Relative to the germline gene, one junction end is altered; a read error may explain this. The DNA of the CDR3 is TGTTCCAGCAGCCCCAATCTCGGTGAGCAGTTCTTC. Protein sequence: CSSSPNLGEQFF. V usage is TRBV7-9 and J usage is TRBJ2-1; D gene uncertain. The CDR3 runs 12 residues. Germline V gene data show CDR1 as SEHNR and CDR2 as FQNEAQ (reference sequence).

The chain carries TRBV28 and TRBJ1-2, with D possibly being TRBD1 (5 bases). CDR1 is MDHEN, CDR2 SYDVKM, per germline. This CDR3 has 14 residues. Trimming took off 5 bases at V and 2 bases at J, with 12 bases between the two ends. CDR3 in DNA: TGTGCCAGCAGTGTCAGGGAGCAGAACTATGGCTACACCTTC. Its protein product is CASSVREQNYGYTF.

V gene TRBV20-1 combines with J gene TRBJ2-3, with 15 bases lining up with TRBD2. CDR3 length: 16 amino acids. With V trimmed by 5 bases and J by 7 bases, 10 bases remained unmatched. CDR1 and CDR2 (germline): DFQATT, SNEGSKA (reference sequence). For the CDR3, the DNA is TGCAGTGCTCCCTCCCCCGGGACTAGCGGGGGGCATACGCAGTATTTT. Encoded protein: CSAPSPGTSGGHTQYF.

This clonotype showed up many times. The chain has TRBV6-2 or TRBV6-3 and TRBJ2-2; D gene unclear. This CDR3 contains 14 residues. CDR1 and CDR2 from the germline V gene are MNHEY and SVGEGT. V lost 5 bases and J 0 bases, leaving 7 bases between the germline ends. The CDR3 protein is CASSRQANTGELFF. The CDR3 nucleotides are TGTGCCAGCAGTAGACAAGCGAACACCGGGGAGCTGTTTTTT.

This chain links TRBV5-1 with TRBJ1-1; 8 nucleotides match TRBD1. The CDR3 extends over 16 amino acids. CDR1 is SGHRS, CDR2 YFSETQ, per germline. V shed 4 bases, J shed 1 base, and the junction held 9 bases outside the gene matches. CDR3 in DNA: TGCGCCAGCAGCCTAACGTTGCAGGGGGCGAACACTGAAGCTTTCTTT. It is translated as CASSLTLQGANTEAFF.